A selection of T cell receptor beta chains follows, all from one sample in a study of blood T cell repertoires in COVID-19. Using immunoSEQ multiplex PCR, the repertoire was profiled, and TCRdb retains in-frame clones only, with some absent. The repertoire holds hundreds of thousands of clones, with roughly 83% as singletons. The sequenced sample was peripheral blood. The receptors stem from a woman in her 70s with active or convalescent COVID-19. CDR3s include the opening cysteine and the closing phenylalanine or tryptophan. A D gene is named only where the DNA matches it firmly.

J gene	D gene	V gene	CDR3 protein	CDR3 DNA
TRBJ2-2	NA	TRBV15	CATSRDGRYGELFF	TGTGCCACCAGCAGAGACGGTCGTTACGGGGAGCTGTTTTTT
TRBJ1-4	TRBD1	TRBV4-1	CASSQVRTGGEKLFF	TGCGCCAGCAGCCAAGTGCGGACAGGGGGAGAAAAACTGTTTTTT
TRBJ2-1	NA	TRBV15	CATSSIGRRDEQFF	TGTGCCACCAGCTCAATCGGACGCAGGGATGAGCAGTTCTTC
TRBJ2-5	NA	TRBV2	CASQGRNRGETQYF	TGTGCCAGCCAAGGACGCAACAGAGGGGAGACCCAGTACTTC
TRBJ2-1	NA	TRBV28	CASSDRVDSYNEQFF	TGTGCCAGCAGTGACCGGGTCGACTCCTACAATGAGCAGTTCTTC
TRBJ1-4	NA	TRBV5-4	CASSSRGQTNEKLFF	TGTGCCAGCAGCTCGCGGGGCCAAACTAATGAAAAACTGTTTTTT
TRBJ2-5	TRBD2	TRBV9	CASSPWGGEGTQYF	TGTGCCAGCAGCCCCTGGGGGGGGGAAGGGACCCAGTACTTC
TRBJ2-1	TRBD1	TRBV7-9	CASIPGQSYNEQFF	TGTGCCAGCATCCCGGGACAGTCATACAATGAGCAGTTCTTC
TRBJ2-2	TRBD2	TRBV7-2	CASSPSGGQGGELFF	TGTGCCAGCAGCCCTAGCGGGGGGCAGGGCGGGGAGCTGTTTTTT
TRBJ1-2	NA	TRBV12-3/TRBV12-4	CASSFRRADGYTF	TGTGCCAGCAGTTTCCGCAGGGCGGATGGCTACACCTTC
TRBJ1-3	NA	TRBV15	CATSRDVGASGNTIYF	TGTGCCACCAGCAGAGATGTGGGGGCCTCGGGAAACACCATATATTTT
TRBJ2-3	NA	TRBV6-6	CASSRKTSTDTQYF	TGTGCCAGCAGTCGGAAGACTAGCACAGATACGCAGTATTTT
TRBJ2-1	NA	TRBV7-3	CASSLHTSSYNEQFF	TGTGCCAGCTCATTGCACACTAGCTCCTACAATGAGCAGTTCTTC
TRBJ2-3	NA	TRBV6-4	CASSTTSSGTQYF	TGTGCCAGCAGTACCACCTCCTCGGGGACGCAGTATTTT
TRBJ2-5	NA	TRBV28	CASSLGWGRMIEETQYF	TGTGCCAGCAGTTTGGGTTGGGGGAGGATGATCGAAGAGACCCAGTACTTC
TRBJ2-1	NA	TRBV19	CASSWTALAYNEQFF	TGTGCCAGTAGTTGGACAGCTCTCGCCTACAATGAGCAGTTCTTC
TRBJ2-1	TRBD2	TRBV7-9	CASSHHDRLANEQFF	TGTGCCAGCAGCCATCACGACAGACTAGCCAATGAGCAGTTCTTC
TRBJ2-1	TRBD2	TRBV5-4	CASRGLVSNEQFF	TGTGCCAGCAGGGGACTAGTGTCCAATGAGCAGTTCTTC
TRBJ2-2	NA	TRBV7-2	CASSFAQGLTGELFF	TGTGCCAGCAGCTTTGCACAGGGTCTGACCGGGGAGCTGTTTTTT
TRBJ2-3	TRBD2	TRBV7-8	CASSPRLAGDTDTQYF	TGTGCCAGCAGCCCCAGACTAGCGGGTGATACAGATACGCAGTATTTT